Reported below is one TCR beta chain. This clonotype was seen a handful of times. This receptor's antigen is unknown. Base qualities are not recorded, but no much larger clone differs from it by a single base. The library was produced with 5' RACE. Sequencing used an Illumina HiSeq 2000. A universal primer binding site was introduced by template switching, and a unique molecular identifier was present in the final cDNA, enabling accurate counting of TCR cDNA molecules. Specific primers in the conserved constant-segment region were used to synthesize first-strand cDNA for the TCR alpha and beta chains. Each cDNA library was double barcoded, with a SMART-Mk sample barcode plus Illumina barcodes, to control for contamination. TruSeq adapter sequences along with Illumina sample barcodes were introduced in two successive PCR steps. Sequencing of the TCR alpha and beta cDNA libraries was done on the Illumina HiSeq platform using custom primers. In the original analysis: Unique molecular identifiers were extracted from raw reads with MiGEC, and CDR3 positions were determined with MiXCR. Recombination models were inferred per individual with the repgenHMM and IGoR tools using an EM algorithm. Shared clonotypes were analyzed with the tcR package in R, and sharing was normalized by the product of cloneset sizes. To study raw recombination without the effects of thymic and clonal selection, out-of-frame nonproductive sequences were analyzed. The public reads were run again by TCRdb, first through fastp at Q25 and then through MiXCR, and only productive beta chains were kept. Every CDR3 protein is listed once, alongside the most common genes and DNA of its rows. The V and J calls were not made by the authors but by TCRdb's processing. Recorded for this sample are about 810,000 distinct CDR3 sequences; over 9% of them occurred a single time. About 1.5% of the sample lies in the top ten.

This entry comes from a study of identical twins (dated by TCRdb to about 2016). At the level of the whole study: TCR alpha and beta repertoires from monozygotic twins, unrelated adults of various ages and cord blood were deep-sequenced to test whether fetal clonotypes persist. Replicate twin experiments were performed at different times using different library preparation protocols to rule out contamination. Broad study findings and their caveats: Zero-insertion analyses could be partly confounded by invariant T cells such as MAIT and iNKT, though diverse VJ usage argued against such confounding for most clonotypes. Fewer insertions were carried by abundant cord blood beta clonotypes; a weaker similar trend was observed in young adult naive repertoires, while no such trend was observed in memory repertoires. Compared with coincidental sharing between unrelated individuals, out-of-frame TCR alpha sequences shared between twins had an excess of sequences with low generation probability. In monozygotic twins, out-of-frame TCR alpha sharing was systematically underestimated by recombination models, although the models agreed with sharing between unrelated individuals. Conclusions relied on cross-sectional statistical analysis, since the same donors could not be followed over many years. A weaker excess of twin sharing was found in beta out-of-frame sequences because the signal-to-noise ratio was lowered by fewer shared sequences.

All donors were healthy Caucasians. The twin cohort consisted of three pairs of female monozygotic twins, all aged roughly 18 to 29 years. RNA for TCR libraries was isolated from peripheral blood mononuclear cells. Unmatched junction bases come to 9, with V trimmed by 5 bases and J by 5 bases. Including cysteine and phenylalanine, the CDR3 has 16 amino acids. Of all the DNA, just the CDR3 is kept, 48 bases in frame from base 1. From a lookup of the germline V gene (reference sequence), CDR1 and CDR2 are SEHNR and FQNEAQ. In addition, the sample was reused for a study of yellow fever vaccine responses in identical twins. The second study, in turn, reports: According to the authors, in identical twins the way T cells responded to vaccination appeared partly convergent and partly personalized. The study precisely tracked vaccine-responding T cell clones in identical twins.

The rearranged chain carries TRBV7-9 and TRBJ2-1; 10 junctional bases match TRBD2. This receptor was taken from a woman aged 18-29 years in good health. The source material was PBMCs. The CDR3 region reads CASSPRASGGHNEQFF. In nucleotides, the sequence is TGTGCCAGCAGCCCCCGGGCTAGCGGGGGCCACAATGAGCAGTTCTTC.